The source of this T cell receptor beta chain is a study of CD8 T cells in Susac syndrome. The CDR3 runs 14 residues. With 5 bases clipped from V and 4 bases from J, the junction kept 10 bases outside the gene matches. Per the germline V gene, CDR1 is SQVTM and CDR2 is ANQGSEA. Through negative isolation, CD4+ and CD8+ T cells were obtained, while TEMRA cells were enriched using FACS. Reverse transcription of 0.5 to 1 ug RNA was performed with random hexamers. The authors amplified TCR beta CDR3 across 54 Vbeta and 13 Jbeta using immunoSEQ multiplex PCR. TCRdb reanalysed the immunoSEQ multiplex PCR reads using MiXCR and keeps one entry per CDR3 protein. The table has 150,000 to 200,000 distinct CDR3 sequences, around 96% seen once.

The sequence was obtained from a human donor in good health. The specimen was CD4+ T cells from PBMCs. This chain connects TRBV29-1 to TRBJ1-2, with 7 nucleotides matching TRBD1. This chain's CDR3 is CSVLDRDGAYGYTF. CDR3 nucleotide sequence: TGCAGCGTTCTTGACAGGGACGGGGCCTATGGCTACACCTTC.